This TCR beta chain derives from a study of blood T cell repertoires in COVID-19. Background on the study: Samples of COVID-19 (acute and convalescent) were obtained from the United States, Italy and Spain.

Original analysis: Estimation of nucleated cell counts was performed using reference gene primer amplification. The repertoire was sequenced with immunoSEQ multiplex PCR; TCRdb's copy has only in-frame clones and lacks some. Clonal size and the V and J genes are those of that table, whereas D and trimming came from the DNA. In the table there are 65,000 to 90,000 clones, 80% to 90% of which are singletons. J lost 10 bases, V lost 6 bases, and 11 bases had no gene match. Per the germline V gene, CDR1 is SNHLY and CDR2 is FYNNEI. The CDR3 sequence is 15 residues long. Sequencing input: peripheral blood. This chain joins TRBV2 and TRBJ1-6; 8 positions match TRBD1. The receptor's source is a man older than 75 with acute or convalescent COVID-19. The DNA for the CDR3 is TGTGCCAGCAGGGGTACAGGGGGAAGTTGGTCACCCCTCCACTTT. Encoded protein: CASRGTGGSWSPLHF.